Listed here are 26 T cell receptor beta chains from one sample, sequenced in a study of blood T cell repertoires in COVID-19. The repertoire was sequenced with immunoSEQ multiplex PCR; TCRdb's copy has only in-frame clones and lacks some. The table has about 60,000 clones, roughly 90% seen once; the top ten hold around 15%. Sequences were obtained from peripheral blood. These receptors came from a human donor with active COVID-19. The donor label of this sample is uncertain.

V usage is TRBV6-5 and J usage is TRBJ2-3; D uncertain. CDR1 and CDR2 from the germline V gene are MNHEY and SVGAGI. This CDR3 is 15 amino acids long. With 0 bases removed from V and 2 bases from J, the gap between germline ends came to 9 bases. CDR3 sequence reads: CASSYSGTLTDTQYF. For the CDR3, the DNA is TGTGCCAGCAGTTACTCGGGCACCCTCACAGATACGCAGTATTTT.

The chain couples TRBV11-2 to TRBJ2-4, with a weak D call TRBD1 (6 bases). This CDR3 has 17 amino acids. Germline V lookup: CDR1 SGHAT, CDR2 FQNNGV. V shed 3 bases and J shed 2 bases, with 17 bases lying between them. The CDR3 spells CASSFRVIGGTKNIQYF. The CDR3 region has the DNA TGTGCCAGCAGCTTCAGGGTCATAGGGGGAACCAAAAACATTCAGTACTTC.

The chain links TRBV6-6 to TRBJ1-1, with no clear D. V shed 9 bases and J shed 4 bases, with 18 bases lying between them. The CDR3 runs to 14 residues. The germline CDR1 and CDR2 sequences are MNHNY and SVGAGI (reference sequence). The CDR3 DNA follows: TGTGCCAGTGAGCTAACCGTAGGAGGCACTGAAGCTTTCTTT. Amino acids: CASELTVGGTEAFF.

The chain couples TRBV6-2 or TRBV6-3 to TRBJ2-3; TRBD1 is a possible D gene (5 bases). Germline V CDR1 and CDR2: MNHEY, SVGEGT. CDR3 length: 15 residues. The V end lost 4 bases, the J end lost 5 bases, and 16 bases lay between the germline ends. This chain's CDR3 is CASSSGRGGVDTQYF. CDR3 coding DNA: TGTGCCAGCAGTTCGGGTAGGGGCGGTGTAGATACGCAGTATTTT.

The chain recombines TRBV5-5 with TRBJ1-2, with no clear D. Germline CDR1 and CDR2: SGHKS and YYEKEE (reference sequence). The CDR3 sequence is 14 residues long. V was shortened by 1 base and J by 6 bases, with 13 bases between the two germline ends. CDR3 in amino acids: CASSLYPGDDGYTF. The CDR3 DNA reads TGTGCCAGCAGCTTGTATCCGGGAGACGATGGCTACACCTTC.

The CDR3 protein is CASSLTAEVTYEQYF. Here the CDR3 DNA reads TGTGCCAGCAGCTTGACGGCGGAAGTGACCTACGAGCAGTACTTC. This chain connects TRBV9 to TRBJ2-7; D is undetermined. V was pared by 4 bases and J by 2 bases, with 16 bases between. Germline assignment: CDR1 SGDLS and CDR2 YYNGEE. The CDR3 sequence is 15 residues long.

The chain employs TRBV5-1 and TRBJ2-5; no clear D. CDR3 length: 11 residues. Between the trimmed V and J ends, which lost 6 bases and 7 bases, there was a span of 10 bases. Per germline, CDR1 SGHRS and CDR2 YFSETQ. The CDR3 spells CASNEEGTQYF. In DNA form, the CDR3 reads TGCGCCAGCAACGAGGAAGGGACCCAGTACTTC. The full variable domain, its missing parts supplied by reference TRBV5-1 and TRBJ2-5, is KAGVTQTPRYLIKTRGQQVTLSCSPISGHRSVSWYQQTPGQGLQFLFEYFSETQRNKGNFPGRFSGRQFSNSRSEMNVSTLELGDSALYLCASNEEGTQYFGPGTRLLVL.

V gene TRBV6-2 or TRBV6-3 combines with J gene TRBJ1-4; D gene ambiguous. CDR1 is MNHEY, CDR2 SVGEGT, per germline. With 5 bases removed from V and 5 bases from J, the gap between germline ends came to 9 bases. The CDR3 length is 13 residues. CDR3 in amino acids: CASSPWENEKLFF. The DNA of the CDR3 is TGTGCCAGCAGTCCGTGGGAGAATGAAAAACTGTTTTTT.

V is TRBV5-6 and J is TRBJ2-7; 10 nucleotides match TRBD1. Germline CDR1 and CDR2: SGHDT and YYEEEE. Trimming took 4 bases from V and 7 from J; bases not matched to a gene: 20. CDR3 length: 18 residues. CDR3 nucleotide sequence: TGTGCCAGCAGCGCGGTTTTCCGGCCGGGACAGGGGACGGAAGAGCAGTACGTC. Translation: CASSAVFRPGQGTEEQYV.

This chain joins TRBV30 and TRBJ2-7; a possible D gene is TRBD1 (5 bases). The CDR3 has 16 amino acids. Germline V lookup: CDR1 GTSNPN, CDR2 SVGIG (reference sequence). V lost 2 bases and J lost 6, with 23 bases in between. The chain's CDR3 is CAWSTQPRAGPPEQYV. In DNA, the CDR3 is TGTGCCTGGAGTACGCAACCCAGGGCAGGGCCCCCCGAGCAGTACGTC.

This clone appeared a single time. The chain employs TRBV18 and TRBJ1-6, with 7 bases matching TRBD1. Trimming cost V 6 bases and J 11 bases; bases outside gene matches: 10. Per the germline V gene, CDR1 is KGHSH and CDR2 is LQKENI. The CDR3 contains 14 residues. CDR3 region: CASSLTGVRAPLHF. In nucleotides, the CDR3 is TGTGCCAGCTCGCTCACAGGGGTTAGGGCACCCCTCCACTTT.

V usage is TRBV7-9 and J usage is TRBJ2-7; TRBD2 matches 7 bases. The V and J ends lost 5 bases and 0 bases, in that order; junction bases with no gene match: 7. The CDR3 is 15 amino acids. Looked up from germline, CDR1 is SEHNR and CDR2 is FQNEAQ (reference sequence). CDR3 protein: CASSQSGVSSYEQYF. Written as DNA, the CDR3 is TGTGCCAGCAGCCAAAGCGGGGTTAGCTCCTACGAGCAGTACTTC.

This clone was recorded once. V is TRBV4-1 and J is TRBJ2-5; D uncertain. Germline assignment: CDR1 MGHRA and CDR2 YSYEKL. V was cut by 2 bases and J by 3 bases, with 10 bases left in between. This CDR3 spans 14 amino acids. The CDR3 DNA reads TGCGCCAGCAGCCAAAGTTACTCGGAAGAGACCCAGTACTTC. Translating it yields CASSQSYSEETQYF.

The CDR3 protein is CASSLAKVTTAYEQYF. The CDR3 DNA follows: TGCGCCAGCAGCTTGGCGAAGGTGACTACGGCCTACGAGCAGTACTTC. The rearrangement joins TRBV5-1 to TRBJ2-7, with D maybe TRBD2 (5 bases). Germline V lookup: CDR1 SGHRS, CDR2 YFSETQ. This CDR3 region has 16 residues. Between the trimmed V and J ends, which lost 0 bases and 2 bases, there was a span of 15 bases.

The chain joins TRBV18 to TRBJ1-1; tentatively, D is TRBD1 (5 bases). Per the germline V gene, CDR1 is KGHSH and CDR2 is LQKENI. The CDR3 loop spans 16 amino acids. Trimming shortened V by 1 base and J by 1 base, and 13 bases separated the two germline ends. CDR3: CASSPRATGGNTEAFF. DNA for the CDR3: TGTGCCAGCTCACCACGGGCTACGGGGGGGAACACTGAAGCTTTCTTT.

This chain connects TRBV7-9 to TRBJ1-1; 9 positions match TRBD1. CDR3 length equals 15 residues. V shed 4 bases and J 1 base; nucleotides not matched to a gene: 4. Germline V gene lookup returns CDR1 SEHNR and CDR2 FQNEAQ (reference sequence). CDR3 coding DNA: TGTGCCAGCAGCTCACCGGGACAGGGGAACACTGAAGCTTTCTTT. Encoded protein: CASSSPGQGNTEAFF. The whole variable domain, filled in from reference TRBV7-9 and TRBJ1-1, reads DTGVSQNPRHKITKRGQNVTFRCDPISEHNRLYWYRQTLGQGPEFLTYFQNEAQLEKSRLLSDRFSAERPKGSFSTLEIQRTEQGDSAMYLCASSSPGQGNTEAFFGQGTRLTVV.

V and J are TRBV30 and TRBJ2-6, with 7 bases aligning to TRBD2. The CDR3 runs 11 residues. J was trimmed by 17 bases and V by 4 bases; bases with no gene match: 8. Germline V gives CDR1 GTSNPN, CDR2 SVGIG (reference sequence). The CDR3 nucleotides read TGTGCCTGGACAATCGGGGCGGGGGTGACTTTC. Its protein product is CAWTIGAGVTF.

This rearrangement joins TRBV27 to TRBJ2-1; D possibly corresponds to TRBD1 (6 bases). The germline gives CDR1 MNHEY, CDR2 SMNVEV (reference sequence). Trimming took 4 bases from V and 4 from J, leaving 11 bases between them. This CDR3 comprises 14 residues. The CDR3 nucleotides read TGTGCCAGCAGTTCCCCCAGGGGTTACAATGAGCAGTTCTTC. It specifies CASSSPRGYNEQFF.

CDR3 residues: CSVVGQGSYEQYF. In DNA form, the CDR3 reads TGCAGCGTCGTGGGACAGGGTTCCTACGAGCAGTACTTC. J is TRBJ2-7 and V is TRBV29-1; 9 bases are a match to TRBD1. V trimming: 6 bases; J trimming: 1 base; junction bases outside the gene matches: 4. CDR1 and CDR2 (germline): SQVTM, ANQGSEA. The CDR3 length is 13 residues.

This rearrangement joins TRBV11-2 to TRBJ2-7; D ambiguous. With 0 bases removed from V and 6 bases from J, the gap between germline ends came to 9 bases. The germline CDR1 and CDR2 sequences are SGHAT and FQNNGV. The CDR3 loop spans 13 amino acids. For the CDR3, the DNA is TGTGCCAGCAGCTTAGATCTTCGGGTCGAGCAGTACTTC. This translates into CASSLDLRVEQYF.

V usage is TRBV3-1 (or the pseudogene TRBV3-2) and J usage is TRBJ2-2, with 14 positions matching TRBD2. J was trimmed by 3 bases and V by 4 bases; bases with no gene match: 10. The germline gives CDR1 LGHDT, CDR2 YNNKEL (reference sequence). This CDR3 comprises 19 residues. The CDR3 sequence is CASSPLPGLAGVDTGELFF. Here the CDR3 DNA reads TGTGCCAGCAGCCCACTTCCGGGACTAGCGGGAGTGGACACCGGGGAGCTGTTTTTT.

This chain connects TRBV4-2 to TRBJ2-1; 7 positions agree with TRBD1. J lost 3 bases, V lost 3 bases, and 8 bases had no gene match. The CDR3 spans 16 residues. Germline V gene sequence: CDR1 LGHNA, CDR2 YNFKEQ. This chain's CDR3 is CASSHYTGTDYNEQFF. CDR3 nucleotide sequence: TGTGCCAGCAGCCACTACACCGGGACAGACTACAATGAGCAGTTCTTC.

The rearrangement uses TRBV19 and TRBJ1-1; a possible D gene is TRBD1 (6 bases). Trimming shortened V by 7 bases and J by 7 bases, and 16 bases separated the two germline ends. The CDR3 has 13 amino acids. CDR1 LNHDA and CDR2 SQIVND come from the germline V gene (reference sequence). The CDR3 nucleotides read TGTGCCAGTACCCAAAGGGGGTTTGGTGAAGCTTTCTTT. It is translated as CASTQRGFGEAFF.

In its sample, this clone was seen once. The V call is TRBV19, the J call TRBJ2-7; 7 bases map to TRBD1. Losses at the gene ends were 5 bases for V and 4 bases for J; bases not matched to a gene: 5. Germline values: CDR1 LNHDA, CDR2 SQIVND (reference sequence). The CDR3 loop spans 13 amino acids. The CDR3 nucleotides read TGTGCCAGTAGTTCCCGGACAGGATACGAGCAGTACTTC. Translated, it gives CASSSRTGYEQYF.

The chain couples TRBV7-3 to TRBJ1-2; D uncertain. Germline V gene lookup returns CDR1 SGHTA and CDR2 FQGTGA. The CDR3 extends over 13 amino acids. Trimming left V 5 bases short and J 7 bases short, with 14 bases between. The CDR3 bases are TGTGCCAGCAGCCCAGTCCCATCTCTTGGCTACACCTTC. The encoded protein is CASSPVPSLGYTF.

The chain uses TRBV18 and TRBJ2-2; maybe TRBD1 (6 bases). The CDR3 covers 16 residues. V dropped 3 bases and J dropped 4 bases, with 15 bases sitting between them. The V gene's germline CDR1 is KGHSH and CDR2 LQKENI. CDR3 protein: CASSPGKTGLTGELFF. The DNA for the CDR3 is TGTGCCAGCTCACCTGGGAAGACAGGACTCACCGGGGAGCTGTTTTTT.